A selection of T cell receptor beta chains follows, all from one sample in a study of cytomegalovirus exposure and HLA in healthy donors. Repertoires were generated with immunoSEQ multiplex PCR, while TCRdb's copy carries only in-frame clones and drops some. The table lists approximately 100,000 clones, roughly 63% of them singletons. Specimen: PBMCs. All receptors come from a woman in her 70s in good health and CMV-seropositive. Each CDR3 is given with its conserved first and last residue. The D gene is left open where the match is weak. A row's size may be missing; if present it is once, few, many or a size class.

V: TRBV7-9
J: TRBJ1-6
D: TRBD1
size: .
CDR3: CASSLSQGDSPLHF
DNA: TGTGCCAGCAGCTTATCCCAGGGGGACTCACCCCTCCACTTT

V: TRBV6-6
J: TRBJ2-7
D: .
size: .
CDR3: CASRDTGFGEQYF
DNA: TGTGCCAGCAGAGATACAGGGTTCGGGGAGCAGTACTTC

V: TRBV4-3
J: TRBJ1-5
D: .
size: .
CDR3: CASSQERQSSNQPQHF
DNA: TGCGCCAGCAGCCAAGAGAGACAGTCAAGCAATCAGCCCCAGCATTTT

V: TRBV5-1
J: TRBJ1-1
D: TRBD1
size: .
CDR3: CASSVNPRGQGNTEAFF
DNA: TGCGCCAGCAGCGTCAACCCCCGGGGACAGGGGAACACTGAAGCTTTCTTT

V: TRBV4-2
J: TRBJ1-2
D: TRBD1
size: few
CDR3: CASSPSEGQPYYGYTF
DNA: TGTGCCAGCAGCCCTTCTGAGGGACAGCCATACTATGGCTACACCTTC

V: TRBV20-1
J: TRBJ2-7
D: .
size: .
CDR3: CSALTSYEQYF
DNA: TGCAGTGCCCTAACGTCCTACGAGCAGTACTTC

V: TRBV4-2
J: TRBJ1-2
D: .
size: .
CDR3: CASSQDTVANYGYTF
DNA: TGTGCCAGCAGCCAAGATACAGTAGCTAACTATGGCTACACCTTC

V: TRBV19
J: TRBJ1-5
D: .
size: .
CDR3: CASSIGHWSNQPQHF
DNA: TGTGCCAGTAGTATAGGACATTGGAGCAATCAGCCCCAGCATTTT

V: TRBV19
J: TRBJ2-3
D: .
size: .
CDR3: CASSMAGASTDTQYF
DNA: TGTGCCAGTAGTATGGCGGGGGCTAGCACAGATACGCAGTATTTT

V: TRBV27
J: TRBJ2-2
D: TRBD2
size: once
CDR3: CASSPPSGLASWTGELFF
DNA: TGTGCCAGCAGTCCTCCCTCTGGACTAGCTAGCTGGACCGGGGAGCTGTTTTTT

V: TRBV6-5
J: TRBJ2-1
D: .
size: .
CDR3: CASSYVSSSYNEQFF
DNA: TGTGCCAGCAGTTACGTGTCGAGCTCCTACAATGAGCAGTTCTTC

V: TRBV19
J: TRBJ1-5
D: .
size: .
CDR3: CASSTRQPYSNQPQHF
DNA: TGTGCCAGTAGTACGAGGCAGCCTTATAGCAATCAGCCCCAGCATTTT

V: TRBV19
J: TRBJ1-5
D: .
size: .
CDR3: CASSLPQGSSNQPQHF
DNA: TGTGCCAGTAGTCTCCCCCAGGGTAGCAGCAATCAGCCCCAGCATTTT

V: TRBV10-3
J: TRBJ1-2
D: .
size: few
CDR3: CASEEGGSNYGYTF
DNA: TGTGCCTCCGAAGAAGGGGGTTCTAACTATGGCTACACCTTC

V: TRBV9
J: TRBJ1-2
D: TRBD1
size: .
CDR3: CASSGQGLNYGYTF
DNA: TGTGCCAGCAGCGGACAGGGGTTAAACTATGGCTACACCTTC

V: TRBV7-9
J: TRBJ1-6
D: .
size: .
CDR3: CASSLGGSRPNSPLHF
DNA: TGTGCCAGCAGCTTAGGGGGCAGCCGCCCGAATTCACCCCTCCACTTT

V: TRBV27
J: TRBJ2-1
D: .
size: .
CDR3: CASSLDGYEQFF
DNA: TGTGCCAGCAGTTTAGACGGGTATGAGCAGTTCTTC

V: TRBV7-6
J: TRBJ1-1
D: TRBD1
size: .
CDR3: CASSQDRDTEAFF
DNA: TGTGCCAGCAGCCAGGACAGGGACACTGAAGCTTTCTTT

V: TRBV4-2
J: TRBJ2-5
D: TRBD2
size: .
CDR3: CASSQAGGRQETQYF
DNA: TGTGCCAGCAGTCAAGCGGGGGGACGCCAAGAGACCCAGTACTTC

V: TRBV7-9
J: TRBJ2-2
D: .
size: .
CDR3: CASTILIGGTGELFF
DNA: TGTGCCAGCACCATATTAATTGGGGGGACCGGGGAGCTGTTTTTT

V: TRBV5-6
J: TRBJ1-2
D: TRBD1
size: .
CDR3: CASSLVQGGNYGYTF
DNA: TGTGCCAGCAGCTTGGTACAGGGGGGTAACTATGGCTACACCTTC

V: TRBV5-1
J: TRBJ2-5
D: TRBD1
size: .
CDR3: CASSFRLTGVRETQYF
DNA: TGCGCCAGCAGCTTCCGACTTACAGGGGTCAGGGAGACCCAGTACTTC

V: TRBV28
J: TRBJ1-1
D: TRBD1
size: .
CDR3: CASATGALNTEAFF
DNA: TGTGCCAGCGCAACAGGGGCGTTGAACACTGAAGCTTTCTTT

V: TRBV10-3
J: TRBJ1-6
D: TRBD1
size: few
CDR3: CAISERGQGSPLHF
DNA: TGTGCCATCAGTGAGCGGGGACAGGGATCACCCCTCCACTTT

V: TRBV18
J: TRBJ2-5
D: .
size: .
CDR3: CASSQQVGETQYF
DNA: TGTGCCAGCTCACAGCAGGTGGGCGAGACCCAGTACTTC

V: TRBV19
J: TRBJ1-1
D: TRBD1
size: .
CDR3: CASSPHDRDTEAFF
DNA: TGTGCCAGTAGTCCTCACGACAGGGACACTGAAGCTTTCTTT

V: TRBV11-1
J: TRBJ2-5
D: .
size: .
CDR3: CASSLVRSQETQYF
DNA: TGTGCCAGCAGCTTAGTTCGCAGTCAAGAGACCCAGTACTTC

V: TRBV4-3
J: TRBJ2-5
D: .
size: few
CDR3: CASSQDPFLGGAEETQYF
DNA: TGCGCCAGCAGCCAAGATCCCTTCTTAGGGGGGGCCGAAGAGACCCAGTACTTC

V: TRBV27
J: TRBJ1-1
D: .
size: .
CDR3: CASSSGTEAFF
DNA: TGTGCCAGCTCGTCAGGCACTGAAGCTTTCTTT

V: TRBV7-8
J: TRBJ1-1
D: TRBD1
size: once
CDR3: CASSLQGVTGEAFF
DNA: TGTGCCAGCAGCTTACAGGGGGTTACGGGTGAAGCTTTCTTT

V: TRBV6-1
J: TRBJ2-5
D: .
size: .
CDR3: CASSGVSETQYF
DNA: TGTGCCAGTTCCGGGGTAAGCGAGACCCAGTACTTC

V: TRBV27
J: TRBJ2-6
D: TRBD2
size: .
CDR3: CASSSSGGANVLTF
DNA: TGTGCCAGCAGCTCTAGCGGGGGGGCCAACGTCCTGACTTTC

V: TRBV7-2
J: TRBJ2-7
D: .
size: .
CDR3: CASTNNQVSYEQYF
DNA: TGTGCCAGCACCAACAACCAAGTGTCCTACGAGCAGTACTTC

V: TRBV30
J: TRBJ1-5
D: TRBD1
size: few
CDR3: CAWTEGRGHSNQPQHF
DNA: TGTGCCTGGACGGAAGGCAGGGGGCATAGCAATCAGCCCCAGCATTTT

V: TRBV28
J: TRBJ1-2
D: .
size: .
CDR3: CASSSPNGGYTF
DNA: TGTGCCAGCAGCTCCCCAAACGGGGGCTACACCTTC

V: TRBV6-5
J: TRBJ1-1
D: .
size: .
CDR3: CASSYQGLGNTEAFF
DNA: TGTGCCAGCAGTTATCAGGGGCTAGGAAACACTGAAGCTTTCTTT

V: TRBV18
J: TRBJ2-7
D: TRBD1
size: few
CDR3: CASSPTTGGSYEQYF
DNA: TGTGCCAGCTCACCGACGACAGGGGGATCCTACGAGCAGTACTTC

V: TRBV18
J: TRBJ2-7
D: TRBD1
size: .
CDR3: CASSYGTGGYYEQYF
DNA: TGTGCCAGCTCATACGGGACAGGGGGATACTACGAGCAGTACTTC

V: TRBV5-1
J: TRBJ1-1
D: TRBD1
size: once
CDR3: CASSLGGVQGVFSEAFF
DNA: TGCGCCAGCAGCTTGGGGGGGGTACAGGGGGTTTTCTCTGAAGCTTTCTTT

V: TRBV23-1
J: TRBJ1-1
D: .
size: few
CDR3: CASSQFGLGGLYAEAFF
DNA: TGCGCCAGCAGTCAATTCGGTTTAGGGGGTCTGTACGCTGAAGCTTTCTTT

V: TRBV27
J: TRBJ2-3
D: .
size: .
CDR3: CASQSIGTDTQYF
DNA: TGTGCCAGCCAGTCAATTGGCACAGATACGCAGTATTTT

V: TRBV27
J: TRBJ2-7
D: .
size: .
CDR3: CASSQGGDEQYF
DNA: TGTGCCAGCAGCCAGGGGGGAGACGAGCAGTACTTC

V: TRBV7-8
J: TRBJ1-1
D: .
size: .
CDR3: CASSNMAQGQNFF
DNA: TGTGCCAGCAGCAACATGGCGCAGGGCCAAAATTTCTTT

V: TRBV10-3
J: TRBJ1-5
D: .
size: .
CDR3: CAISEGSGNQPQHF
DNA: TGTGCCATCAGTGAGGGCAGCGGGAATCAGCCCCAGCATTTT

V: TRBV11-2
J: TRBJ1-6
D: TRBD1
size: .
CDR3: CASSLGWDRGIVNSPLHF
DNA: TGTGCCAGCAGCTTAGGATGGGACAGGGGTATTGTTAATTCACCCCTCCACTTT

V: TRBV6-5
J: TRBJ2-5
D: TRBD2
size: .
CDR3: CASSYSAGGLGETQYF
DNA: TGTGCCAGCAGTTACTCGGCGGGGGGGTTGGGAGAGACCCAGTACTTC

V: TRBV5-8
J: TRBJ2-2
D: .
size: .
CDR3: CASTIGGVIGGELFF
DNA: TGTGCCAGCACCATAGGGGGGGTAATCGGCGGGGAGCTGTTTTTT

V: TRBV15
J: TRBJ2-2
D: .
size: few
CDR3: CATSRGRAMGGGELFF
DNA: TGTGCCACCAGCAGAGGGAGGGCCATGGGTGGCGGGGAGCTGTTTTTT

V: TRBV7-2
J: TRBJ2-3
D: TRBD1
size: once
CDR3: CASSLQGAIDTQYF
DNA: TGTGCCAGCAGCTTACAGGGGGCGATAGATACGCAGTATTTT

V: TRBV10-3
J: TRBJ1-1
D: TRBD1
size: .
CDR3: CAISDLAGTGAPEAFF
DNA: TGTGCCATCAGTGACCTCGCCGGGACAGGGGCCCCTGAAGCTTTCTTT

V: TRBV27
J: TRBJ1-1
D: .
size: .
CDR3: CASSSGGAGTEAFF
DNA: TGTGCCAGCAGTTCCGGCGGGGCCGGCACTGAAGCTTTCTTT

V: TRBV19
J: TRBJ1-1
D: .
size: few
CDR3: CASRGGVIGTEAFF
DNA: TGTGCCAGTAGGGGGGGAGTAATTGGGACTGAAGCTTTCTTT

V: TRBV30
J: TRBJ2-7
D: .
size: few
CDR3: CAWSVWVRRYEQYF
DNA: TGTGCCTGGAGTGTGTGGGTCAGGAGGTACGAGCAGTACTTC

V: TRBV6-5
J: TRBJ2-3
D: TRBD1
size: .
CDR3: CASRQGGTDTQYF
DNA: TGTGCCTCACGCCAGGGGGGCACAGATACGCAGTATTTT

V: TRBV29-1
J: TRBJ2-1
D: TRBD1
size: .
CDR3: CSVATGTNEQFF
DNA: TGCAGCGTCGCGACAGGGACGAATGAGCAGTTCTTC

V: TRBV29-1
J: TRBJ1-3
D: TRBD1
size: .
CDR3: CGQGSSSGNTIYF
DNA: TGCGGACAGGGGAGTAGCTCTGGAAACACCATATATTTT

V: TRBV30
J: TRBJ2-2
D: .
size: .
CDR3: CAWRWGENTGELFF
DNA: TGTGCCTGGAGGTGGGGGGAGAACACCGGGGAGCTGTTTTTT

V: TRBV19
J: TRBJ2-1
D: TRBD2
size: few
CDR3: CASSGTSGGPLEQFF
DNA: TGTGCCAGTAGCGGGACTAGCGGGGGCCCACTTGAGCAGTTCTTC

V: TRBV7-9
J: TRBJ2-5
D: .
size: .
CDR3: CASSFAPQETQYF
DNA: TGTGCCAGCAGCTTTGCGCCTCAAGAGACCCAGTACTTC